These 25 T cell receptor beta chains originate from one sample sequenced in a study of shared clonotypes between healthy human individuals. The protocol was immunoSEQ multiplex PCR, while the TCRdb copy is restricted to in-frame clones and leaves out a portion. Here the sample spans approximately 1,500,000 clones, 95% to 99% being singletons. Sequencing was performed on naive CD4+ T cells sorted from blood. Subset meaning: CD45RA+ positively selected. Source of these receptors: a man aged 30 to 45 in good health.

V and J are TRBV6-1 and TRBJ1-2; D is uncertain. Deletions cut 2 bases from V and 5 bases from J, with 18 bases between. CDR1 is MNHNS, CDR2 SASEGT, per germline. The CDR3 length is 16 residues. The CDR3 DNA reads TGTGCCAGCAGTGAAATAAGCCGGACGGAGACTTATGGCTACACCTTC. It translates to CASSEISRTETYGYTF.

V usage is TRBV6-6 and J usage is TRBJ2-3; D remains unclear. Germline V gene lookup returns CDR1 MNHNY and CDR2 SVGAGI (reference sequence). The CDR3 is 15 residues long. Trimming shortened V by 5 bases and J by 6 bases, and 18 bases separated the two germline ends. DNA for the CDR3: TGTGCCAGCAGTCCCGGCTTAAGGGCCGGGGATACGCAGTATTTT. Amino acid sequence: CASSPGLRAGDTQYF.

This rearrangement joins TRBV4-3 to TRBJ1-2; D is unclear. The length of the CDR3 is 17 residues. The germline gives CDR1 LGHNA, CDR2 YSLEER. V lost 1 base and J lost 4, with 19 bases in between. The CDR3 DNA reads TGCGCCAGCAGCCAAGTAGCGCTGGGGTCTTCAACCTATGGCTACACCTTC. As protein: CASSQVALGSSTYGYTF.

This clone was observed once. CDR3 sequence (DNA): TGCAGCGTTATCGGAAAAAGGGGGGGTCCAAACACTGAAGCTTTCTTT. Its translation: CSVIGKRGGPNTEAFF. The chain combines TRBV29-1 with TRBJ1-1, with D perhaps matching TRBD1 (6 bases). V was shortened by 5 bases and J by 2 bases, with 21 bases between the two germline ends. Germline lookup yields CDR1 SQVTM and CDR2 ANQGSEA. This CDR3 spans 16 amino acids.

The chain couples TRBV6-1 to TRBJ1-5; TRBD1 might be the D (5 bases). Between the trimmed V and J ends, which lost 6 bases and 9 bases, there was a span of 9 bases. This CDR3 is 11 amino acids long. Germline CDR1 is MNHNS and CDR2 is SASEGT. The CDR3 here is CASRRGGPQHF. As DNA, the CDR3 is TGTGCCAGCAGGAGGGGAGGGCCCCAGCATTTT.

J is TRBJ2-7 and V is TRBV27; D is perhaps TRBD1 (5 bases). This CDR3 region has 15 residues. Trimming pared 3 bases from V and 2 bases from J, leaving 14 bases between. CDR1 MNHEY and CDR2 SMNVEV come from the germline V gene (reference sequence). The CDR3 spells CASSLLTGSPYEQYF. The DNA of the CDR3 is TGTGCCAGCAGTTTGCTAACAGGATCCCCCTACGAGCAGTACTTC.

The chain has TRBV25-1 and TRBJ2-7; TRBD1 aligns across 7 bases. With 5 bases clipped from V and 2 bases from J, the junction kept 9 bases outside the gene matches. Germline assignment: CDR1 MGHDK and CDR2 SYGVNS. CDR3 length equals 15 residues. Written as DNA, the CDR3 is TGTGCCAGCAGTCCCGAGGGGGCGCGCACCTACGAGCAGTACTTC. It is translated as CASSPEGARTYEQYF.

J is TRBJ2-7 and V is TRBV30; TRBD1 agrees at 9 bases. V lost 3 bases to trimming and J lost 11 bases; unmatched junction nucleotides: 5. CDR1 and CDR2 from the germline V gene are GTSNPN and SVGIG (reference sequence). The CDR3 contains 11 residues. CDR3 sequence: CAWSSQGAEYF. The CDR3 DNA is TGTGCCTGGAGCTCACAGGGGGCCGAGTACTTC.

The genes are TRBV7-8 and TRBJ2-1; D may be TRBD2 (5 bases). V was cut by 5 bases and J by 10 bases, with 18 bases left in between. This CDR3 is built from 14 residues. Germline lookup yields CDR1 SGHVS and CDR2 FQNEAQ. CDR3 sequence: CASSHLEGGREQFF. In DNA form, the CDR3 reads TGTGCCAGCAGCCACCTCGAGGGCGGTCGGGAGCAGTTCTTC.

The J gene is TRBJ2-3, the V gene TRBV9, with a possible D match to TRBD2 (5 bases). Trimming removed 2 bases at V and 2 bases at J, with 12 bases between. The CDR3 is 15 residues long. CDR1 and CDR2 (germline): SGDLS, YYNGEE. This CDR3 is CASSVASSSTDTQYF. The DNA for the CDR3 is TGTGCCAGCAGCGTGGCTAGCTCATCCACAGATACGCAGTATTTT.

The chain is built from TRBV28 and TRBJ2-7, with 8 bases identical to TRBD1. Germline CDR1 MDHEN, CDR2 SYDVKM. V shed 1 base and J 3 bases; nucleotides not matched to a gene: 17. The CDR3 is 19 residues long. The CDR3, as DNA: TGTGCCAGCAGTTTATTACCAATATCGGACACAGGGGGTGTCTACGAGCAGTACTTC. Encoded protein: CASSLLPISDTGGVYEQYF.

The chain combines TRBV5-4 with TRBJ1-5; D perhaps matches TRBD1 (6 bases). The CDR3 covers 13 residues. Germline V gene lookup returns CDR1 SGHNT and CDR2 YYREEE (reference sequence). Trimming took off 4 bases at V and 5 bases at J, with 10 bases between the two ends. The CDR3 reads CASSRGGDQPQHF. DNA of the CDR3: TGTGCCAGCAGCCGAGGGGGGGATCAGCCCCAGCATTTT.

The chain couples TRBV27 to TRBJ1-1; weak D call: TRBD1 (6 bases). V was clipped by 8 bases and J by 4 bases, with 14 bases between them. CDR1 is MNHEY, CDR2 SMNVEV, per germline (reference sequence). The CDR3 length is 13 residues. Here the CDR3 DNA reads TGTGCCAGCTCCATATCAGGGGCCACTGAAGCTTTCTTT. This sequence encodes CASSISGATEAFF.

The chain carries TRBV15 and TRBJ2-5; D is uncertain. The germline CDR1 and CDR2 sequences are LNHNV and YYDKDF (reference sequence). The CDR3 spans 16 residues. Trimming cost V 1 base and J 2 bases, with 14 bases left between them. CDR3 in amino acids: CATSRVRIMIQETQYF. The DNA of the CDR3 is TGTGCCACCAGCAGAGTGCGGATTATGATTCAAGAGACCCAGTACTTC.

This rearrangement joins TRBV9 to TRBJ2-3; the D gene could be TRBD1 or TRBD2 (5 bases each). Germline V lookup: CDR1 SGDLS, CDR2 YYNGEE. V shed 0 bases and J shed 1 base, with 15 bases lying between them. The CDR3 is made up of 17 amino acids. The CDR3 DNA reads TGTGCCAGCAGCGTAGCGGGACGGGACCTACGCACAGATACGCAGTATTTT. Its protein is CASSVAGRDLRTDTQYF.

This chain uses TRBV5-6 with TRBJ1-3; possible D gene TRBD1, 5 bases. The V end was cut by 2 bases, the J end by 0 bases, with 9 bases between. The germline CDR1 and CDR2 sequences are SGHDT and YYEEEE. This CDR3 comprises 15 residues. CDR3 region: CASSLGTRSGNTIYF. CDR3 sequence (DNA): TGTGCCAGCAGCTTAGGGACCCGCTCTGGAAACACCATATATTTT.

The chain employs TRBV14 and TRBJ2-1; D remains unclear. The germline CDR1 and CDR2 sequences are SGHDN and FVKESK. Trimming removed 4 bases from V and 9 bases from J, with 13 bases in between. CDR3 length equals 13 residues. The CDR3: CASSRGNVGEQFF. The CDR3, as DNA: TGTGCCAGCAGCCGAGGTAACGTCGGTGAGCAGTTCTTC.

This chain uses TRBV18 with TRBJ2-7; 11 positions match TRBD2. The germline CDR1 and CDR2 sequences are KGHSH and LQKENI. V trimming: 6 bases; J trimming: 1 base; junction bases outside the gene matches: 14. CDR3 length equals 18 residues. The DNA of the CDR3 is TGTGCCAGCTCCCCGGGGGTCCCAACTAGCGGGAGTTCCTACGAGCAGTACTTC. Protein product: CASSPGVPTSGSSYEQYF.

V is TRBV5-4 and J is TRBJ1-3; D uncertain. The V end was cut by 4 bases, the J end by 0 bases, with 17 bases between. CDR1 is SGHNT, CDR2 YYREEE, per germline (reference sequence). The CDR3 length is 17 residues. For the CDR3, the DNA is TGTGCCAGCAGCCATGATGGGAACACGTTCTCTGGAAACACCATATATTTT. Encoded protein: CASSHDGNTFSGNTIYF.

The V call is TRBV27, the J call TRBJ2-1; TRBD2 matches at 12 bases. V dropped 9 bases and J dropped 5; count of bases not matched to a gene: 11. The CDR3 is made up of 16 amino acids. Germline CDR1 reads MNHEY; CDR2 reads SMNVEV (reference sequence). CDR3 nucleotides: TGTGCCAGGGGGACTAGCGGGCCTTCAAACGACAATGAGCAGTTCTTC. Amino acid sequence: CARGTSGPSNDNEQFF.

The chain combines TRBV7-8 with TRBJ1-1; D not certain. Trimming removed 0 bases at V and 7 bases at J, with 6 bases between. Germline CDR1 SGHVS, CDR2 FQNEAQ. The CDR3 is made up of 12 amino acids. The CDR3: CASSLALSEAFF. The CDR3 DNA sequence: TGTGCCAGCAGCTTAGCCTTGAGTGAAGCTTTCTTT.

This clone came up a few times. V and J are TRBV2 and TRBJ2-3; TRBD2 matches at 15 bases. Germline assignment: CDR1 SNHLY and CDR2 FYNNEI. The CDR3 totals 18 residues. With V trimmed by 7 bases and J by 2 bases, 10 bases remained unmatched. The CDR3 here is CASNPSWTSGRVTDTQYF. The CDR3 region has the DNA TGTGCCAGCAATCCCTCCTGGACTAGCGGGAGGGTCACAGATACGCAGTATTTT.

The V gene is TRBV7-9, the J gene TRBJ2-2; a weak D match, TRBD2 (6 bases). Germline-derived CDR1 and CDR2 are SEHNR and FQNEAQ (reference sequence). V lost 2 bases to trimming and J lost 2 bases, with 12 bases between them. This CDR3 region has 16 residues. This chain's CDR3 is CASSLLGGINTGELFF. As DNA, the CDR3 is TGTGCCAGCAGCTTATTGGGCGGGATAAACACCGGGGAGCTGTTTTTT.

This clone occurred once. This rearrangement joins TRBV9 to TRBJ2-7; D might be TRBD1 (6 bases). Germline V CDR1 and CDR2: SGDLS, YYNGEE. Trimming cost V 0 bases and J 2 bases, with 12 bases left between them. The CDR3 length is 15 residues. CDR3: CASSVGQGSTYEQYF. DNA of the CDR3: TGTGCCAGCAGCGTAGGGCAGGGGTCCACCTACGAGCAGTACTTC.

The genes are TRBV7-9 and TRBJ1-1; perhaps TRBD1 as D (5 bases). This CDR3 has 15 residues. V lost 5 bases to trimming and J lost 1 base, with 14 bases between them. Germline CDR1 reads SEHNR; CDR2 reads FQNEAQ (reference sequence). CDR3 nucleotide sequence: TGTGCCAGCAGCCCAGGGAAGCGGGGGAACACTGAAGCTTTCTTT. It is translated as CASSPGKRGNTEAFF.